The entry that follows covers one TCR beta chain sequence. Method: immunoSEQ multiplex PCR; TCRdb's copy keeps in-frame clones and lacks some. Here the sample spans approximately 270,000 clones, about 90% being singletons. In germline, CDR1 is MNHNS, CDR2 SASEGT. Trimming removed 0 bases at V and 4 bases at J, with 4 bases between. The CDR3 consists of 13 residues. The entry originates in a study of cytomegalovirus exposure and HLA in healthy donors. This chain uses TRBV6-1 with TRBJ1-5; no definite D call. This clonotype was obtained from a young man in good health and CMV-seropositive. The sequencing input was PBMCs. CDR3 amino acids: CASSEALNQPQHF. The CDR3 DNA is TGTGCCAGCAGTGAAGCCTTGAATCAGCCCCAGCATTTT.